Listed below are T cell receptor beta chains from one sample, sequenced in a study of neurological immune-mediated disorders. Each CDR3 protein gets one entry after TCRdb re-called the 5' RACE reads with MiXCR. The table has approximately 87,000 distinct CDR3 sequences, 13% to 15% seen once. Material for sequencing was PBMCs. The receptors come from a woman aged 45-65 years in good health. Each CDR3 is given with its conserved first and last residue. D genes are given only for firm matches. For some rows the clone size is stated as once, few or many, or as a class when expanded; others skip it.

cdr3_aa cdr3_nt j_call v_call d_call clone_size
CSVRSGFSSYNEQFF TGCAGCGTTCGAAGCGGATTTAGCTCCTACAATGAGCAGTTCTTC TRBJ2-1 TRBV29-1 NA many
CASSFTERGTEAFF TGTGCCAGCAGTTTCACCGAAAGAGGCACTGAAGCTTTCTTT TRBJ1-1 TRBV28 NA many
CASSSQLARNTGELFF TGTGCCAGCAGCTCACAACTAGCGCGGAACACCGGGGAGCTGTTTTTT TRBJ2-2 TRBV7-8 TRBD2 few
CAISDSGGRSQPQHF TGTGCCATCAGTGATTCAGGGGGCAGGAGTCAGCCCCAGCATTTT TRBJ1-5 TRBV10-3 TRBD1 many
CSGANGQGSYEQYF TGCAGCGGAGCCAATGGGCAGGGTTCCTACGAGCAGTACTTC TRBJ2-7 TRBV20-1 NA NA
CSASVRGTSPWATDTQYF TGCAGTGCTTCAGTTAGGGGGACTTCACCTTGGGCCACAGATACGCAGTATTTT TRBJ2-3 TRBV20-1 NA few
CSVCGDENTEAFF TGCAGCGTTTGCGGGGACGAGAACACTGAAGCTTTCTTT TRBJ1-1 TRBV29-1 NA many
CASSFRGLESYEQYF TGCGCCAGCAGCTTCCGAGGGTTAGAGTCCTACGAGCAGTACTTC TRBJ2-7 TRBV5-1 NA many
CASSRTGDNEQFF TGTGCCAGCTCACGGACAGGGGACAATGAGCAGTTCTTC TRBJ2-1 TRBV18 TRBD1 NA
CASRKPPRRGNQPQHF TGTGCCAGCAGAAAGCCCCCCAGACGGGGCAATCAGCCCCAGCATTTT TRBJ1-5 TRBV6-2/TRBV6-3 NA once
CASSFPGATNEKLFF TGTGCCAGCAGCTTCCCGGGGGCAACTAATGAAAAACTGTTTTTT TRBJ1-4 TRBV7-9 NA many
CASSQEEAETYNEQFF TGTGCCAGCAGCCAAGAGGAGGCGGAAACCTACAATGAGCAGTTCTTC TRBJ2-1 TRBV4-2 NA many
CSARAANSNQPQHF TGCAGTGCTAGAGCCGCCAATAGCAATCAGCCCCAGCATTTT TRBJ1-5 TRBV20-1 NA many
CASSPRDGISGANVLTF TGTGCCAGCAGTCCCCGGGACGGGATTTCTGGGGCCAACGTCCTGACTTTC TRBJ2-6 TRBV12-3/TRBV12-4 NA many
CASSLGAGSVGSYEQYF TGCGCCAGCAGCTTGGGGGCGGGCTCAGTAGGATCCTACGAGCAGTACTTC TRBJ2-7 TRBV5-1 NA many
CASSPRALDEKLFF TGTGCCAGCAGCCCCCGGGCATTAGATGAAAAACTGTTTTTT TRBJ1-4 TRBV7-2 NA NA
CASSLIRGEQFF TGCGCCAGCAGCTTGATTAGGGGTGAGCAGTTCTTC TRBJ2-1 TRBV5-1 NA many
CASSEGYRTQETQYF TGTGCCAGCAGCGAGGGTTACCGGACCCAAGAGACCCAGTACTTC TRBJ2-5 TRBV9 NA many
CASSYSGRGDSNYGYTF TGTGCCAGCAGTTACTCGGGCAGGGGGGACTCTAACTATGGCTACACCTTC TRBJ1-2 TRBV6-6 TRBD1 many
CASSRGETQYF TGTGCCAGCAGTAGGGGGGAGACCCAGTACTTC TRBJ2-5 TRBV6-2/TRBV6-3 NA NA
CASSSSSDRANEQYF TGCGCCAGCAGCTCCTCCTCGGACAGGGCGAACGAGCAGTACTTC TRBJ2-7 TRBV5-1 TRBD1 many
CASSYGGAAYNEQFF TGTGCCAGCAGTTACGGGGGGGCCGCCTACAATGAGCAGTTCTTC TRBJ2-1 TRBV6-6 NA few
CASSHYLDSANNSPLHF TGTGCCAGCAGCCACTACTTGGACAGCGCCAATAATTCACCCCTCCACTTT TRBJ1-6 TRBV3-1 NA many
CASSYTGRETEAFF TGCGCCAGCAGCTACACGGGACGGGAAACTGAAGCTTTCTTT TRBJ1-1 TRBV5-1 NA few
CASSLFPFDTGELFF TGTGCCAGCAGCTTGTTCCCATTCGACACCGGGGAGCTGTTTTTT TRBJ2-2 TRBV5-5 NA many
CSARDLGSGRAFNEQFF TGCAGTGCTAGAGATCTAGGGAGCGGGAGGGCCTTCAATGAGCAGTTCTTC TRBJ2-1 TRBV20-1 TRBD2 few
CVSSQNSNYGYTF TGTGTCAGCAGCCAAAACAGCAACTATGGATACACCTTC TRBJ1-2 TRBV3-1 NA NA
CASSFCGVGETQYF TGTGCCAGCAGCTTTTGCGGGGTAGGAGAGACCCAGTACTTC TRBJ2-5 TRBV7-2 NA NA
CASNLPGVSEAFF TGCGCCAGCAATTTGCCAGGGGTTTCTGAAGCTTTCTTT TRBJ1-1 TRBV5-1 NA NA
CASGTPGTDTQYF TGTGCTAGTGGGACCCCCGGCACAGATACGCAGTATTTT TRBJ2-3 TRBV12-5 NA NA
CASSQGRTNNEQFF TGTGCCAGCAGCCAGGGACGGACCAACAATGAGCAGTTCTTC TRBJ2-1 TRBV7-2 NA many
CASSSRDLGEKLFF TGCGCCAGCAGCTCCCGGGACCTCGGAGAAAAACTGTTTTTT TRBJ1-4 TRBV5-1 NA many
CSARTPSETQYF TGCAGTGCTAGGACGCCCTCAGAGACCCAGTACTTC TRBJ2-5 TRBV20-1 NA many
CASKQLQGRDTQYF TGCGCCAGCAAACAACTTCAGGGGAGAGATACGCAGTATTTT TRBJ2-3 TRBV5-1 NA many
CASSQFGTNSNQPQHF TGTGCCAGCAGCCAATTCGGGACAAATAGCAATCAGCCCCAGCATTTT TRBJ1-5 TRBV3-1 NA many
CASSRSGGLTEAFF TGCGCCAGCAGCCGATCGGGAGGGTTGACTGAAGCTTTCTTT TRBJ1-1 TRBV5-1 NA many
CASSVAGYGYTF TGTGCCAGCAGCGTAGCCGGCTATGGCTACACCTTC TRBJ1-2 TRBV9 NA NA
CASSPGRGGTGGDEQFF TGCGCCAGTAGCCCTGGAAGGGGCGGGACAGGAGGCGATGAGCAGTTCTTC TRBJ2-1 TRBV5-1 TRBD1 NA
CSAPRGVPYEQYF TGCAGTGCCCCCCGGGGGGTGCCCTACGAGCAGTACTTC TRBJ2-7 TRBV20-1 TRBD2 many
CASSLWEGSNSQPQHF TGTGCCAGCAGTTTGTGGGAGGGGTCGAACTCTCAGCCCCAGCATTTT TRBJ1-5 TRBV28 NA many
CSARDDSGGTQYF TGCAGTGCTAGAGATGACTCCGGAGGTACCCAGTACTTC TRBJ2-5 TRBV20-1 NA many
CASSPEGGGNTIYF TGTGCCAGCAGCCCCGAAGGTGGGGGAAACACCATATATTTT TRBJ1-3 TRBV5-6 NA many
CASSGPGALSGQETQYF TGTGCCAGCAGTGGTCCCGGGGCCCTGAGTGGTCAAGAGACCCAGTACTTC TRBJ2-5 TRBV27 NA NA
CASSYNPTGGGETQYF TGCGCCAGCAGCTATAACCCCACAGGGGGAGGGGAGACCCAGTACTTC TRBJ2-5 TRBV5-1 NA once
CASSLVGGTYNEQFF TGTGCCAGCAGTTTAGTGGGAGGGACCTACAATGAGCAGTTCTTC TRBJ2-1 TRBV28 TRBD2 NA
CASMEGIFTEAFF TGTGCCAGCATGGAGGGAATCTTCACTGAAGCTTTCTTT TRBJ1-1 TRBV12-3/TRBV12-4 NA many
CASSLRLQPQHF TGTGCCAGCAGTTTAAGGCTTCAGCCCCAGCATTTT TRBJ1-5 TRBV6-2/TRBV6-3 NA many
CASSLAGQGTDTQYF TGCGCCAGCAGCTTGGCCGGACAGGGAACAGATACGCAGTATTTT TRBJ2-3 TRBV5-1 TRBD1 many
CASSGELADSYEQYF TGTGCCAGCAGTGGGGAACTAGCCGACTCCTACGAGCAGTACTTC TRBJ2-7 TRBV3-1 NA many
CASSSQLGYGYTF TGTGCCAGCAGCTCCCAATTGGGCTATGGCTACACCTTC TRBJ1-2 TRBV9 NA many
CASSLQLQETQYF TGCGCCAGCAGCCTTCAACTCCAAGAGACCCAGTACTTC TRBJ2-5 TRBV5-1 NA many
CASSLGLAGVNTDTQYF TGCGCCAGCAGCCTGGGACTAGCGGGAGTTAACACAGATACGCAGTATTTT TRBJ2-3 TRBV5-1 TRBD2 many
CASSLGLAGDTQYF TGTGCCAGCAGCTTGGGACTAGCGGGAGATACGCAGTATTTT TRBJ2-3 TRBV5-4 TRBD2 NA
CASILGGQLGYEQYF TGTGCCAGCATCCTCGGGGGGCAGCTGGGGTACGAGCAGTACTTC TRBJ2-7 TRBV5-6 NA many